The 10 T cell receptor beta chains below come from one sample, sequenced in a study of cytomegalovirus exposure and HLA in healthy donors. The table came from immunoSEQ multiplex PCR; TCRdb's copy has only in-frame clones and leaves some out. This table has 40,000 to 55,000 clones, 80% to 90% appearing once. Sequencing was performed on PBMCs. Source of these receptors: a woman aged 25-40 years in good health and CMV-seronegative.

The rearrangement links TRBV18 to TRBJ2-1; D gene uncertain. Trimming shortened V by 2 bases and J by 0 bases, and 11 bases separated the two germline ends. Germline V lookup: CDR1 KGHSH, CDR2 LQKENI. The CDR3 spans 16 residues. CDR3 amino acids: CASSPSGSSSYNEQFF. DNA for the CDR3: TGTGCCAGCTCACCATCAGGCAGCAGCTCCTACAATGAGCAGTTCTTC. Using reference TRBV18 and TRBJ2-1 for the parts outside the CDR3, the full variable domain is NAGVMQNPRHLVRRRGQEARLRCSPMKGHSHVYWYRQLPEEGLKFMVYLQKENIIDESGMPKERFSAEFPKEGPSILRIQQVVRGDSAAYFCASSPSGSSSYNEQFFGPGTRLTVL.

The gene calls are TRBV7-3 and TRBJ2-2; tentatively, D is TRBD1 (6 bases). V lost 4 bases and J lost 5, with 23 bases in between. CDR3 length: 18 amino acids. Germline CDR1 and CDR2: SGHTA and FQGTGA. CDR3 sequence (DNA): TGTGCCAGCAGCTCATCCCTGGACAGTTTTATGGGGACCGGGGAGCTGTTTTTT. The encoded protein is CASSSSLDSFMGTGELFF.

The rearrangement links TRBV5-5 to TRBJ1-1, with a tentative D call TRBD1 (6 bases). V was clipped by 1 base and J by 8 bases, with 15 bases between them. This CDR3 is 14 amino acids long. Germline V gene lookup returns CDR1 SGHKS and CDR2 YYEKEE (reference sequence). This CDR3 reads CASSLRDTAPEAFF. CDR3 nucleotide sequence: TGTGCCAGCAGCTTGCGGGACACGGCCCCCGAAGCTTTCTTT.

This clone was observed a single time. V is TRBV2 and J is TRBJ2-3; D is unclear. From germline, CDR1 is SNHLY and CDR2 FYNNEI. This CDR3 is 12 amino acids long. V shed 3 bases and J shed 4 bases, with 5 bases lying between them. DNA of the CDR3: TGTGCCAGCAGTGAGCGGTCAGATACGCAGTATTTT. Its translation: CASSERSDTQYF.

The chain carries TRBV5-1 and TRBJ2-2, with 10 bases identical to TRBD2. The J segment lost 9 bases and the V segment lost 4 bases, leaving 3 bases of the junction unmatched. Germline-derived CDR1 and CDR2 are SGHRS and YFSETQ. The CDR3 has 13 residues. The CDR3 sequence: CASSPTSGRELFF. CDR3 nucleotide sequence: TGCGCCAGCAGCCCCACTAGCGGGAGGGAGCTGTTTTTT.

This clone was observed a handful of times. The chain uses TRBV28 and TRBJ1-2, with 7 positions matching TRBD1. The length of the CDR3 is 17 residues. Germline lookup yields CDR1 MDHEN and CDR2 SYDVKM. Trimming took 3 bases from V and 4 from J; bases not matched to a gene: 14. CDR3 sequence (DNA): TGTGCCAGCAGTTTGGGAAGGGGGCCCAAGATCGGCTATGGCTACACCTTC. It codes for CASSLGRGPKIGYGYTF.

The CDR3 protein is CASSQEWPANEQFF. The CDR3 DNA follows: TGCGCCAGCAGCCAAGAGTGGCCCGCCAATGAGCAGTTCTTC. V is TRBV4-3 and J is TRBJ2-1; no clear D gene. Germline values: CDR1 LGHNA, CDR2 YSLEER. The CDR3 covers 14 residues. Trimming cost V 0 bases and J 6 bases, with 9 bases left between them.

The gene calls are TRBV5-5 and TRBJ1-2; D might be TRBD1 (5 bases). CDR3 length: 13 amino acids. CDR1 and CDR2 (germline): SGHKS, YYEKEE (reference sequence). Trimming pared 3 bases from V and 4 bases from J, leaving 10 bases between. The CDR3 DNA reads TGTGCCAGCAGCTGGACACCGGTCTATGGCTACACCTTC. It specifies CASSWTPVYGYTF.

DNA for the CDR3: TGTGCCAGCAGGGTTCTAGCGGGACCCGGCTCCTACAATGAGCAGTTCTTC. It encodes CASRVLAGPGSYNEQFF. V is TRBV2 and J is TRBJ2-1, with TRBD2 identical over 9 bases. The CDR3 totals 17 residues. The germline V gene encodes CDR1 SNHLY and CDR2 FYNNEI. Germline trimming cut 6 bases from V and 0 bases from J; bases unmatched to any gene: 9.

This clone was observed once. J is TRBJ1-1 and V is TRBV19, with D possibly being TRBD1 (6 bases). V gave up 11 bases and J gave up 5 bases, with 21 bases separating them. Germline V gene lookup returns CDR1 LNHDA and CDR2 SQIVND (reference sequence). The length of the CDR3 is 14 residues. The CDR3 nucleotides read TGTGCCGTCAGCAATCGGGGGGCCGGAACTGAAGCTTTCTTT. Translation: CAVSNRGAGTEAFF.